A selection of T cell receptor beta chains follows, all from one sample in a study of blood T cells in healthy people across ages. MiXCR, run by TCRdb on the 5' RACE reads, gives a single entry per CDR3 protein. The profile shows roughly 1.5 million distinct CDR3 sequences, approximately 42% of them singletons. The sequenced material came from blood. The receptors shown here come from a woman in her late teens or twenties in good health. Both conserved end residues are trimmed from each CDR3.

J gene,V gene,CDR3 protein
TRBJ2-3,TRBV12-3/TRBV12-4,ASSLQRRGLAPSTDTQY
TRBJ2-1,TRBV20-1,SARLLNEQF
TRBJ2-5,TRBV4-1,ASSQVRLAEETQY
TRBJ1-5,TRBV6-6,ASTEQGASDQPQH
TRBJ1-4,TRBV30,AWNRGGEKLF
TRBJ2-5,TRBV7-3,ASSLSGAVSETQY
TRBJ2-1,TRBV7-9,ASSFSLDKEF
TRBJ2-2,TRBV5-4,ASSWDANTGELF
TRBJ1-6,TRBV20-1,SARDRSGTRAVLH
TRBJ2-5,TRBV7-2,ASRQGIAETRY
TRBJ2-4,TRBV6-2/TRBV6-3,ASSRLALAKNIQY
TRBJ1-5,TRBV7-8,ASSPERFRSNQPQH
TRBJ2-7,TRBV29-1,SVETTSGRINEQY
TRBJ2-1,TRBV20-1,SALGRLGPYNEQF
TRBJ1-2,TRBV5-5,ASSKLLTGGANYGYT
TRBJ1-2,TRBV7-9,ASSLIWPSDGYT
NA,TRBV20-1,SASPRSGRFQETQY
TRBJ2-7,TRBV3-1,ASSQESDEQY
TRBJ2-3,TRBV12-3/TRBV12-4,ASSLPGQLGDTQY
TRBJ2-5,TRBV3-1,ASSQDRVIETQY
TRBJ1-2,TRBV7-2,ASSFHRTGGYGYT
TRBJ2-3,TRBV4-2,ASSQATTDTQY